A selection of T cell receptor beta chains follows, all from one sample in a study of T cells in Graves' hyperthyroidism and ophthalmopathy. TCRdb re-analysed the multiplex PCR reads in MiXCR, keeping a single row per CDR3 protein. The repertoire includes about 580,000 distinct CDR3 sequences, about half of them detected once, and roughly 8.2% sits in the top ten. The sequenced sample consisted of peripheral blood or thyroid tissue (not recorded which). Receptors originate from a woman between 18 and 30 years old with Graves' hyperthyroidism. Each CDR3 is given without its conserved first and last residue. Fields, in order: CDR3 protein, CDR3 length, V gene, D gene. D genes are given only for firm matches.

ASRRDRGPETQY,12,TRBV7-7,TRBD1
AVYTEGSYEQY,11,TRBV6-2/TRBV6-3,NA
ASTPFRDPGNTIY,13,TRBV5-5,NA
SASSGVYNEAF,11,TRBV20-1,NA
ASIPDRGSYEQY,12,TRBV2,TRBD1
ASSYAHSAGRKTRIYEQY,18,TRBV6-6,NA
SARERYRNNEQF,12,TRBV20-1,NA
AITWGQAGYT,10,TRBV10-3,TRBD1
SVTGLAGGNEQY,12,TRBV29-1,TRBD2
ASSPGVNTGEL,11,TRBV2,NA
SVRAGGFGNTIY,12,TRBV29-1,TRBD1
ASSVRGKGFYGYT,13,TRBV5-1,NA
SGLTGFNQPQH,11,TRBV29-1,NA
ASSLVGVSGNTIY,13,TRBV5-1,NA
ASSSRQANYGYT,12,TRBV5-1,NA
ATKSGTGDNNEQF,13,TRBV10-3,NA
ASSFGLAGQETQY,13,TRBV4-1,TRBD2
ASSSRTGFEQY,11,TRBV5-6,NA
SVIPRDRATEA,11,TRBV29-1,TRBD1
SAAGLAGVQETQY,13,TRBV20-1,TRBD2
ASLHGMGTEAF,11,TRBV7-2,NA
ATSRDLAKGLAGYERY,16,TRBV15,TRBD2
ASSLVLVDTGELF,13,TRBV12-3/TRBV12-4,NA
SVRADSPLH,9,TRBV20-1,NA
ASSSPGQGNTNTGELF,16,TRBV9,TRBD1
ASSLAVERTGELF,13,TRBV13,NA
ASSLAGTSLDTQY,13,TRBV5-1,TRBD2
ASSSGGADSPLH,12,TRBV7-9,NA
AISELTGGSPLH,12,TRBV10-3,NA
SVEDYGTQSTYEQY,14,TRBV29-1,NA
ASSRNRRYNQPQH,13,TRBV11-2,NA
ASSLEAPGQITGELF,15,TRBV7-6,TRBD1
ASSLFSGRDQEQY,13,TRBV27,NA
ASSYELSYEQY,11,TRBV6-6,NA
ASSHLGQGTWSPLH,14,TRBV4-1,TRBD1
ASSLKGTGNSPLH,13,TRBV7-8,TRBD1
ASSDRNTGAGETQY,14,TRBV6-4,NA
ASSQGTGTGAAF,12,TRBV7-7,NA
ASSVAAGRQETQY,13,TRBV9,NA
ASSTGGYT,8,TRBV5-1,NA